This T cell receptor beta chain is from a study of blood T cells in healthy people across ages. General study points: Estimated diversity across one million T cells was deemed an underestimate.

In germline, CDR1 is SGHVS, CDR2 FQNEAQ. This CDR3 has 15 amino acids. On this clonotype itself: The antigen remains unidentified. Germline and junction disagree at one end, which may indicate a read error.

The authors ran a second PCR of roughly 6 to 12 cycles using a sample-barcoded 5' primer and a J-beta primer mix. Each cDNA molecule received a tag from a template-switch adaptor that had 12 random nucleotides. TCRdb independently ran MiXCR on the 5' RACE reads; one entry per CDR3 protein. The table lists about 780,000 distinct CDR3 sequences, around 50% of them singletons. Source material: blood. The rearrangement links TRBV7-8 to TRBJ2-5; maybe TRBD2 (6 bases). The source is a man aged 80 or over in good health. In nucleotides, the CDR3 is TGTGCCAGCAGCCCTCTCTCGGGAGTGGATGAGACCAAGTACTTC. This sequence encodes CASSPLSGVDETKYF.